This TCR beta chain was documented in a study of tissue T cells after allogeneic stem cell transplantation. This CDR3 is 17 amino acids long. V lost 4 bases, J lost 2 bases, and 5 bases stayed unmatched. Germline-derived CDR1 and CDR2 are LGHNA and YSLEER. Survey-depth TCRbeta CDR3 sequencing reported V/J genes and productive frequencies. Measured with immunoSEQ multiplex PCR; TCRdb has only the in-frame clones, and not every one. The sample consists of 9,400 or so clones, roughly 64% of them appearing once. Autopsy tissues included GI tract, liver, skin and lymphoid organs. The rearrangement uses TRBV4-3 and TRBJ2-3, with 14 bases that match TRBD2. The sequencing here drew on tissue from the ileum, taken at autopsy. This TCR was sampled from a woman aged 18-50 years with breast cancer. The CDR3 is CASSRGLAGDVTDTQYF. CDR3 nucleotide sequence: TGCGCCAGCAGCCGGGGACTAGCGGGGGACGTCACAGATACGCAGTATTTT.